This TCR beta chain was profiled in a study of blood T cell repertoires in COVID-19. Study-level information: Some COVID-19 samples were acute and others convalescent; all came from the United States, Italy and Spain.

In the original analysis: Estimation of nucleated cell counts was performed using reference gene primer amplification. Here immunoSEQ multiplex PCR was the method, and the copy in TCRdb shows in-frame clones only, minus some. D and trimming come from the DNA, and the V and J calls and clone size come from that table. The sample carries hundreds of thousands of clones, about 89% recorded once. Germline V CDR1 and CDR2: WNHNN, SYGVQD (reference sequence). CDR3 length: 11 amino acids. Trimming shortened V by 8 bases and J by 0 bases, and 3 bases separated the two germline ends. The V and J genes are TRBV10-1 and TRBJ2-3; D gene ambiguous. The specimen was peripheral blood. This receptor was identified in a woman under 40 with COVID-19, enrolled during active disease. CDR3 in DNA: TGCGCCAGCGCGAGCACAGATACGCAGTATTTT. Protein sequence: CASASTDTQYF.